This TCR beta chain was observed in a study of Graves' ophthalmopathy and Graves' hyperthyroidism. Study details: Ahead of any treatment, peripheral blood was obtained at the initial diagnosis.

Every ophthalmopathy donor presented moderate-to-severe activity, CAS ≥3, NOSPECS ≥4 and duration under 3 months. The CDR3 consists of 15 residues. Trimming cost V 4 bases and J 7 bases; bases outside gene matches: 10. Germline V lookup: CDR1 SNHLY, CDR2 FYNNEI. Study-level findings and limits: Most expanded clonotypes from thyroid (those above 0.001 frequency) were also found in blood. Ophthalmopathy was separated from stable hyperthyroidism by a 13-signature model with roughly 91% sensitivity and around 84% specificity.

Amplification from RNA transcripts yielded the TCR beta CDR3 regions. An opening RT-PCR round employed HTBI primers and preceded a second-round multiplex PCR. TCRdb re-called the multiplex PCR reads with MiXCR, one entry per CDR3 protein. Of 600,000 to 700,000 distinct CDR3 sequences listed, roughly 41% are singletons. With respect to this clonotype: No antigen is known for it.

The chain combines TRBV2 with TRBJ2-5; TRBD1 agrees at 9 bases. The material sequenced was peripheral blood. The receptor was derived from an adult man with Graves' ophthalmopathy. For the CDR3, the DNA is TGTGCCAGCAGTGTACGGGACAGGGTATGGGGGACCCAGTACTTC. This codes for CASSVRDRVWGTQYF.